The 27 T cell receptor beta chains given below trace back to one sample, sequenced in a study of blood T cell repertoires in COVID-19 (dated by TCRdb to the early 2020s). Library preparation was by the immunoSEQ multiplex PCR assay. TCRdb stores this immuneACCESS table with in-frame sequences only. Part of the clones is absent; in the studies checked, under half of the shortfall reflects unresolved V genes, and no reason is known for the rest. For this sample there are 100,000 or so clones; 80% to 95% appear just once. In total, the top ten clones hold approximately 4.1% of the sample. Sample: peripheral blood. These receptors all come from a woman aged 45-65 years in a cohort sampled during active COVID-19.

This clone came up once. V and J are TRBV5-1 and TRBJ1-4; TRBD1 matches at 9 bases. The V and J ends lost 4 bases and 7 bases, in that order; junction bases with no gene match: 8. The CDR3 has 15 amino acids. The germline gives CDR1 SGHRS, CDR2 YFSETQ. As DNA, the CDR3 is TGCGCCAGCAGCCCGGGACAGGGATCTAGTGAAAAACTGTTTTTT. Translated: CASSPGQGSSEKLFF.

The genes are TRBV18 and TRBJ1-2, with D unclear. V shed 0 bases and J shed 8 bases, with 13 bases lying between them. Germline V gene lookup returns CDR1 KGHSH and CDR2 LQKENI. This CDR3 region has 14 residues. The CDR3 spells CASSPPLSGVGYTF. CDR3 nucleotides: TGTGCCAGCTCACCACCCCTTTCAGGCGTAGGCTACACCTTC.

In this sample, this clone turned up once. The chain links TRBV15 to TRBJ1-4; 7 nucleotides agree with TRBD1. The CDR3 is made up of 15 amino acids. The junction had 5 bases not matched to a gene; V was cut back by 0 bases and J by 7 bases. Germline V gene data show CDR1 as LNHNV and CDR2 as YYDKDF (reference sequence). The CDR3 region is CATSRDRGQSEKLFF. CDR3 nucleotides: TGTGCCACCAGCAGAGATCGGGGACAGTCTGAAAAACTGTTTTTT.

The V gene is TRBV5-1, the J gene TRBJ1-1; D remains unclear. Germline CDR1 is SGHRS and CDR2 is YFSETQ. V lost 1 base, J lost 0 bases, and 7 bases lay in between. The CDR3 has 14 residues. Here the CDR3 DNA reads TGCGCCAGCAGCTTGCAGGCCTTGAACACTGAAGCTTTCTTT. Translated: CASSLQALNTEAFF.

The chain combines TRBV9 with TRBJ1-2; D gene uncertain. Trimming shortened V by 6 bases and J by 1 base, and 4 bases separated the two germline ends. The CDR3 is 11 amino acids. Germline V gene data show CDR1 as SGDLS and CDR2 as YYNGEE. The CDR3 DNA sequence: TGTGCCAGCAATCATAACTATGGCTACACCTTC. Translation gives CASNHNYGYTF.

This chain links TRBV5-1 with TRBJ2-3; 10 bases align to TRBD2. In germline, CDR1 is SGHRS, CDR2 YFSETQ. With 2 bases clipped from V and 4 bases from J, the junction kept 4 bases outside the gene matches. This CDR3 has 15 amino acids. The CDR3 loop reads CASSLEAGGPDTQYF. CDR3 nucleotide sequence: TGCGCCAGCAGCTTAGAAGCGGGGGGGCCAGATACGCAGTATTTT.

This clone was observed a few times. The CDR3 region is CASSQERLAGHTDTQYF. For the CDR3, the DNA is TGTGCCAGCAGCCAAGAGAGACTAGCGGGACACACAGATACGCAGTATTTT. The rearrangement uses TRBV3-1 (or the pseudogene TRBV3-2) and TRBJ2-3; 11 nucleotides agree with TRBD2. Germline assignment: CDR1 LGHDT and CDR2 YNNKEL (reference sequence). The CDR3 is 17 residues long. J lost 2 bases, V lost 0 bases, and 4 bases had no gene match.

The chain joins TRBV28 to TRBJ2-7; D might be TRBD1 (6 bases). The CDR3 is 14 amino acids. Germline V gene data show CDR1 as MDHEN and CDR2 as SYDVKM. Deletions cut 7 bases from V and 7 bases from J, with 20 bases between. For the CDR3, the DNA is TGTGCCAGCATCACTCCGGGACACCCTTTTGAGCAGTACTTC. Amino acid sequence: CASITPGHPFEQYF.

The gene calls are TRBV5-1 and TRBJ1-2; D gene ambiguous. This CDR3 contains 13 residues. Per the germline V gene, CDR1 is SGHRS and CDR2 is YFSETQ. V lost 4 bases to trimming and J lost 6 bases, with 13 bases between them. CDR3 in amino acids: CASSPFGHDGYTF. The CDR3 nucleotides are TGCGCCAGCAGCCCTTTTGGGCACGATGGCTACACCTTC.

The CDR3 coding sequence is TGCGCCAGCAGCTTGGAGCGGGGGGTCCAAGAGACCCAGTACTTC. Protein product: CASSLERGVQETQYF. The chain uses TRBV5-1 and TRBJ2-5, with TRBD2 identical over 9 bases. Germline assignment: CDR1 SGHRS and CDR2 YFSETQ. CDR3 length: 15 residues. V was pared by 0 bases and J by 1 base, with 1 base of the junction left unmatched.

The chain recombines TRBV11-2 with TRBJ2-7, with a tentative D call TRBD1 (5 bases). Germline CDR1 and CDR2: SGHAT and FQNNGV. V lost 1 base and J lost 5, with 18 bases in between. CDR3 size: 16 residues. This CDR3 reads CASSLVGAGMRDEQYF. Written as DNA, the CDR3 is TGTGCCAGCAGCTTAGTTGGAGCAGGGATGAGAGACGAGCAGTACTTC. Combining the CDR3 with reference TRBV11-2 and TRBJ2-7 gives the whole variable domain EAGVAQSPRYKIIEKRQSVAFWCNPISGHATLYWYQQILGQGPKLLIQFQNNGVVDDSQLPKDRFSAERLKGVDSTLKIQPAKLEDSAVYLCASSLVGAGMRDEQYFGPGTRLTVT.

V usage is TRBV5-8 and J usage is TRBJ1-5; 8 bases agree with TRBD1. The CDR3 is 15 amino acids. Germline V gives CDR1 SGHTS, CDR2 YDEGEE. The trim removed 3 bases at V and 6 bases at J, leaving 8 bases unmatched. The CDR3 protein is CASSSKGQVGQPQHF. The CDR3 bases are TGTGCCAGCAGCTCAAAGGGACAGGTCGGTCAGCCCCAGCATTTT.

This sequence joins TRBV12-5 and TRBJ2-1, with 9 positions matching TRBD2. The CDR3 runs 15 residues. Germline CDR1 LGHNT, CDR2 FRNRAP. The trim removed 3 bases at V and 9 bases at J, leaving 9 bases unmatched. The CDR3 loop reads CASGLLRVAGAEQFF. The CDR3 DNA reads TGTGCTAGTGGTTTACTCCGAGTAGCGGGAGCTGAGCAGTTCTTC.

This chain joins TRBV11-1 and TRBJ2-3, with TRBD2 identical over 7 bases. This CDR3 region has 16 residues. Unmatched junction bases numbered 8, after V lost 3 bases and J lost 2 bases. Germline CDR1 SGHAT, CDR2 FQDESV (reference sequence). CDR3 sequence (DNA): TGTGCCAGCAGCTTTCAGGGCGGGGGTTCCACAGATACGCAGTATTTT. Translation: CASSFQGGGSTDTQYF.

This clone has a single count. The V call is TRBV5-4, the J call TRBJ2-2; TRBD2 matches 10 bases. Germline CDR1 is SGHNT and CDR2 is YYREEE (reference sequence). This CDR3 region has 16 residues. V lost 4 bases and J lost 6; bases outside the gene matches: 9. The CDR3 loop reads CASSNLLAGVAGELFF. CDR3 DNA sequence: TGTGCCAGCAGCAATCTCCTAGCGGGAGTCGCCGGGGAGCTGTTTTTT.

The chain uses TRBV6-6 and TRBJ2-2, with 8 bases fitting TRBD1. The V gene's germline CDR1 is MNHNY and CDR2 SVGAGI (reference sequence). There are 15 residues in the CDR3. Germline trimming cut 6 bases from V and 7 bases from J; bases unmatched to any gene: 10. The CDR3 spells CASRLQGALGGELFF. The CDR3 nucleotides are TGTGCCAGCAGGCTCCAGGGGGCTTTAGGCGGGGAGCTGTTTTTT.

The sample holds one count of this clone. The rearrangement joins TRBV11-2 to TRBJ2-5; tentatively, D is TRBD1 (6 bases). Germline CDR1 is SGHAT and CDR2 is FQNNGV. This CDR3 has 13 amino acids. V was trimmed by 4 bases and J by 3 bases, leaving 9 bases between them. CDR3 loop: CASSWGPKETQYF. CDR3 DNA: TGTGCCAGCAGCTGGGGGCCCAAAGAGACCCAGTACTTC. Full variable domain (outside the CDR3, taken from reference TRBV11-2 and TRBJ2-5): EAGVAQSPRYKIIEKRQSVAFWCNPISGHATLYWYQQILGQGPKLLIQFQNNGVVDDSQLPKDRFSAERLKGVDSTLKIQPAKLEDSAVYLCASSWGPKETQYFGPGTRLLVL.

V and J are TRBV5-4 and TRBJ1-2; tentatively, D is TRBD1 (6 bases). The length of the CDR3 is 16 residues. Trimming took 4 bases from V and 5 from J, leaving 21 bases between them. Germline values: CDR1 SGHNT, CDR2 YYREEE (reference sequence). As DNA, the CDR3 is TGTGCCAGCAGCGAGGGGGACGTCCGAAAGCTTTATGGCTACACCTTC. It yields the protein CASSEGDVRKLYGYTF.

The chain carries TRBV7-8 and TRBJ1-3, with TRBD1 identical over 8 bases. V lost 11 bases to trimming and J lost 1 base; unmatched junction nucleotides: 4. The CDR3 is made up of 13 amino acids. Per the germline V gene, CDR1 is SGHVS and CDR2 is FQNEAQ. Here the CDR3 DNA reads TGTGCCGCAGGGGGCCAGTCTGGAAACACCATATATTTT. Translated, it gives CAAGGQSGNTIYF.

J is TRBJ2-1 and V is TRBV7-9; 8 bases are a match to TRBD2. The trim removed 3 bases at V and 4 bases at J, leaving 5 bases unmatched. Germline V lookup: CDR1 SEHNR, CDR2 FQNEAQ (reference sequence). The CDR3 sequence is 15 residues long. In DNA form, the CDR3 reads TGTGCCAGCAGCTTGATACTAGCGGATTACAATGAGCAGTTCTTC. It translates to CASSLILADYNEQFF.

The V gene is TRBV5-1, the J gene TRBJ2-7; D ambiguous. The CDR3 has 14 amino acids. CDR1 and CDR2 from the germline V gene are SGHRS and YFSETQ. Deletions cut 4 bases from V and 3 bases from J, with 14 bases between. CDR3 coding DNA: TGCGCCAGCAGCCCCGCTGGTTCTATCTACGAGCAGTACTTC. Translating it yields CASSPAGSIYEQYF. Variable domain in full (rest from reference TRBV5-1 and TRBJ2-7): KAGVTQTPRYLIKTRGQQVTLSCSPISGHRSVSWYQQTPGQGLQFLFEYFSETQRNKGNFPGRFSGRQFSNSRSEMNVSTLELGDSALYLCASSPAGSIYEQYFGPGTRLTVT.

The J gene is TRBJ2-7, the V gene TRBV5-1; TRBD2 matches at 8 bases. Germline trimming cut 1 base from V and 2 bases from J; bases unmatched to any gene: 5. CDR1 and CDR2 (germline): SGHRS, YFSETQ. The CDR3 has 15 residues. CDR3 bases: TGCGCCAGCAGCTTGACCAGCGGGGGTACCTACGAGCAGTACTTC. Protein sequence: CASSLTSGGTYEQYF.

The J gene is TRBJ2-5, the V gene TRBV4-1; D possibly corresponds to TRBD1 (5 bases). Between the trimmed V and J ends, which lost 1 base and 3 bases, there was a span of 12 bases. Germline V gene data show CDR1 as MGHRA and CDR2 as YSYEKL. This CDR3 comprises 15 residues. CDR3 loop: CASSQVKGLEETQYF. CDR3 in DNA: TGCGCCAGCAGCCAAGTGAAGGGGTTAGAAGAGACCCAGTACTTC.

V and J are TRBV5-1 and TRBJ2-3; TRBD1 matches 7 bases. V dropped 4 bases and J dropped 2; count of bases not matched to a gene: 4. The CDR3 contains 14 residues. CDR1 and CDR2 from the germline V gene are SGHRS and YFSETQ. CDR3 amino acids: CASSPGQVTDTQYF. The CDR3 DNA reads as TGCGCCAGCAGCCCCGGACAGGTCACAGATACGCAGTATTTT.

This clone has just one count. V is TRBV5-1 and J is TRBJ2-7, with D tentatively TRBD2 (7 bases). Between the trimmed V and J ends, which lost 4 bases and 1 base, there was a span of 12 bases. CDR1 SGHRS and CDR2 YFSETQ come from the germline V gene. The CDR3 contains 14 residues. The CDR3 bases are TGCGCCAGCAGCGGTAGGGGGGGATCCTACGAGCAGTACTTC. It is translated as CASSGRGGSYEQYF.

The chain couples TRBV30 to TRBJ1-3; the match to TRBD1 covers 8 bases. The V and J ends lost 8 bases and 0 bases, in that order; junction bases with no gene match: 9. CDR3 length: 15 residues. Germline V gene data show CDR1 as GTSNPN and CDR2 as SVGIG (reference sequence). The CDR3 DNA follows: TGTGCCACCGTTCGGACAGGGAGCTCTGGAAACACCATATATTTT. This translates into CATVRTGSSGNTIYF.

A few counts support this clone. The V and J genes are TRBV6-1 and TRBJ2-3; 13 positions agree with TRBD2. Losses at the gene ends were 1 base for V and 2 bases for J; bases not matched to a gene: 6. Germline CDR1 MNHNS, CDR2 SASEGT. The CDR3 is 18 residues long. CDR3 residues: CASSEGLAGGGFTDTQYF. The CDR3 bases are TGTGCCAGCAGTGAAGGACTAGCGGGGGGCGGGTTCACAGATACGCAGTATTTT.